The 12 T cell receptor beta chains below come from one sample, sequenced in a study of T-cell memory formation after mild COVID-19. TCRdb re-called the 5' RACE reads with MiXCR, one entry per CDR3 protein. Among 240,000 or so distinct CDR3 sequences listed, over 8.5% were seen once. The sequencing input was PBMCs or a T cell subset sorted from them (not recorded which). Every receptor here comes from a man between 18 and 35 years old who had mild COVID-19 (a few samples of this study predate the infection). Cell type and time point are not known.

This clonotype was observed a handful of times. The V and J genes are TRBV20-1 and TRBJ2-2; D is ambiguous. With 3 bases removed from V and 6 bases from J, the gap between germline ends came to 14 bases. There are 14 residues in the CDR3. The germline V gene encodes CDR1 DFQATT and CDR2 SNEGSKA (reference sequence). The CDR3 DNA reads TGCAGTGCTAGGGTTGAATCGGGCGCCGGGGAGCTGTTTTTT. Translation: CSARVESGAGELFF.

This sequence joins TRBV5-4 and TRBJ2-2, with TRBD1 matching 9 bases. After removal of 4 bases from V and 7 bases from J, the junction contained 8 bases not matched to a gene. Germline CDR1 SGHNT, CDR2 YYREEE (reference sequence). This CDR3 region has 15 residues. The CDR3 sequence: CASSQGTGYLGELFF. The CDR3 DNA reads TGTGCCAGCAGCCAGGGGACAGGGTACCTCGGGGAGCTGTTTTTT.

The chain couples TRBV10-3 to TRBJ1-2, with 7 bases identical to TRBD1. There are 13 residues in the CDR3. CDR1 and CDR2 from the germline V gene are ENHRY and SYGVKD. Trimming removed 7 bases from V and 2 bases from J; junction bases left unmatched: 4. The CDR3 loop reads CAITLGGNYGYTF. In nucleotides, the CDR3 is TGTGCCATCACCCTAGGGGGCAACTATGGCTACACCTTC.

The V gene is TRBV20-1, the J gene TRBJ1-1, with 8 bases fitting TRBD1. V dropped 6 bases and J dropped 3; count of bases not matched to a gene: 6. Germline loops: CDR1 DFQATT, CDR2 SNEGSKA (reference sequence). The CDR3 sequence is 13 residues long. CDR3 sequence (DNA): TGCAGTGCGTGGACAGGGACGTACACTGAAGCTTTCTTT. Its protein product is CSAWTGTYTEAFF.

This clonotype was detected a few times. This chain connects TRBV7-9 to TRBJ1-1, with TRBD1 identical over 7 bases. Germline V gene sequence: CDR1 SEHNR, CDR2 FQNEAQ (reference sequence). Unmatched junction bases numbered 18, after V lost 5 bases and J lost 3 bases. This CDR3 spans 18 amino acids. The CDR3 spells CASSPQLGQERPDTEAFF. The CDR3 nucleotides read TGTGCCAGCAGCCCACAACTCGGACAGGAAAGGCCAGACACTGAAGCTTTCTTT.

This clonotype was counted ten times or more. V gene TRBV6-1 combines with J gene TRBJ2-3; D is possibly TRBD2 (7 bases). This CDR3 contains 15 residues. The germline V and J ends were trimmed by 5 bases and 0 bases, with 12 bases remaining between them. Germline-derived CDR1 and CDR2 are MNHNS and SASEGT. The CDR3: CASSLGGASTDTQYF. The CDR3 DNA is TGTGCCAGCAGTTTAGGGGGGGCTAGCACAGATACGCAGTATTTT.

Many counts were recorded for this clonotype. V and J are TRBV4-3 and TRBJ2-1, with D hard to call. The V end lost 2 bases, the J end lost 6 bases, and 11 bases lay between the germline ends. Germline values: CDR1 LGHNA, CDR2 YSLEER. This CDR3 is 14 amino acids long. The CDR3 sequence: CASSQLKLPNEQFF. The CDR3 coding sequence is TGCGCCAGCAGCCAACTCAAACTCCCCAATGAGCAGTTCTTC.

J is TRBJ1-4 and V is TRBV30, with D possibly TRBD1 on 5 matching bases. Trimming removed 7 bases at V and 7 bases at J, with 16 bases between. The CDR3 is 13 residues long. From germline, CDR1 is GTSNPN and CDR2 SVGIG (reference sequence). DNA for the CDR3: TGTGCCTCCTCCGGGACGGCGGGTGAAAAACTGTTTTTT. It specifies CASSGTAGEKLFF.

The chain links TRBV27 to TRBJ2-7; maybe TRBD2 (6 bases). CDR3 length: 13 residues. Germline CDR1 and CDR2: MNHEY and SMNVEV (reference sequence). The V and J ends lost 5 bases and 7 bases respectively, with 15 bases between them. The CDR3 nucleotides are TGTGCCAGCAGTCCCTCCGCGGGGTGGGAGCAGTACGTC. Its translation is CASSPSAGWEQYV.

This clonotype was detected a few times. This rearrangement joins TRBV12-3 or TRBV12-4 to TRBJ1-1; D is undetermined. The ends were cut back, 4 bases at V and 10 bases at J, with 22 bases in the middle. The CDR3 consists of 15 residues. Written as DNA, the CDR3 is TGTGCCAGCAGTTCCCTCGTTGACCGGCCCGCGAGAGCTTTCTTT. This encodes CASSSLVDRPARAFF.

This clonotype was counted only a few times. The chain employs TRBV24-1 and TRBJ2-5; perhaps TRBD2 as D (7 bases). This CDR3 contains 14 residues. V dropped 4 bases and J dropped 4 bases, with 12 bases sitting between them. Germline CDR1 is KGHDR and CDR2 is SFDVKD. This CDR3 is CATSDWGGSETQYF. For the CDR3, the DNA is TGTGCCACCAGTGACTGGGGGGGCTCAGAGACCCAGTACTTC.

This clonotype was observed a few times. The chain employs TRBV4-3 and TRBJ2-6; the D gene is possibly TRBD1 (6 bases). Trimming pared 4 bases from V and 0 bases from J, leaving 13 bases between. CDR1 LGHNA and CDR2 YSLEER come from the germline V gene. The CDR3 contains 17 residues. CDR3: CASSRRRDNSGANVLTF. CDR3 in DNA: TGCGCCAGCAGCCGACGACGGGACAACTCTGGGGCCAACGTCCTGACTTTC.